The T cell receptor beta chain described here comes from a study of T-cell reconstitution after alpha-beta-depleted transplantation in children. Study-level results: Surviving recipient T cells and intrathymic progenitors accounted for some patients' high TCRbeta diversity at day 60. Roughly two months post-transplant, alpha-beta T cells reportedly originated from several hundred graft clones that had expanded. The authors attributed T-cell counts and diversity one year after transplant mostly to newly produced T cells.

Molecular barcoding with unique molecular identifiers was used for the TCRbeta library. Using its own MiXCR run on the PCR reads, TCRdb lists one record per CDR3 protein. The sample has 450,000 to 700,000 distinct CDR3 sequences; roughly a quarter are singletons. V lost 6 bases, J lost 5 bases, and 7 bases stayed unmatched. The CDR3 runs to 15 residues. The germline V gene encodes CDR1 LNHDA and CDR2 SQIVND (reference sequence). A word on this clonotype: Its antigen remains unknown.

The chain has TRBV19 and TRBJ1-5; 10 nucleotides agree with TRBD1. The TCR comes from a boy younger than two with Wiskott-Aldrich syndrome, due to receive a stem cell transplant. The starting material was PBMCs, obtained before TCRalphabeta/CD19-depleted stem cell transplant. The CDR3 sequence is CASRPPDRGDQPQHF. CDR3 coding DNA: TGTGCCAGTAGACCCCCGGACAGGGGGGATCAGCCCCAGCATTTT. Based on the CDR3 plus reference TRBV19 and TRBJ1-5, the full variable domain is DGGITQSPKYLFRKEGQNVTLSCEQNLNHDAMYWYRQDPGQGLRLIYYSQIVNDFQKGDIAEGYSVSREKKESFPLTVTSAQKNPTAFYLCASRPPDRGDQPQHFGDGTRLSIL.